What follows describes a single TCR beta chain. This record comes from a study of blood T cell repertoires in COVID-19. Study-level background: Nucleic acid was either cDNA or gDNA, and it came from T cells, B-cell-depleted T cells, or PBMCs.

Trimming removed 3 bases from V and 2 bases from J; junction bases left unmatched: 0. This CDR3 contains 13 residues. Per germline, CDR1 SEHNR and CDR2 FQNEAQ (reference sequence). Original handling: Reference gene primer amplification in the assay estimated nucleated cell counts. Here immunoSEQ multiplex PCR was the method, and the copy in TCRdb shows in-frame clones only, minus some. Clone size and V and J calls were adopted from that table, with D and trimming inferred from the DNA. This table holds about 59,000 clones, more than 60% found once. The chain combines TRBV7-9 with TRBJ2-5, with TRBD2 matching over 7 bases. The receptor was derived from a woman in her 70s with acute or convalescent COVID-19. Sequencing was done on a sample of peripheral blood. The CDR3 loop is CASSLGGQETQYF. CDR3 DNA: TGTGCCAGCAGCTTGGGGGGGCAAGAGACCCAGTACTTC.